This T cell receptor (beta chain) comes out of a study of control samples from healthy donors and cancer patients. The germline CDR1 and CDR2 sequences are SGHRS and YFSETQ. The CDR3 is 13 amino acids. The V end was cut by 2 bases, the J end by 4 bases, with 9 bases between. Assay used: immunoSEQ multiplex PCR; TCRdb lists only in-frame clones, some missing. The sample holds around 80,000 clones, about 88% seen once. The sequenced material came from blood. The chain recombines TRBV5-1 with TRBJ1-2; D ambiguous. This receptor was obtained from a woman aged 45-60 years in good health. The CDR3 loop reads CASSLDLPYGYTF. The DNA of the CDR3 is TGCGCCAGCAGCTTAGATCTTCCCTATGGCTACACCTTC.